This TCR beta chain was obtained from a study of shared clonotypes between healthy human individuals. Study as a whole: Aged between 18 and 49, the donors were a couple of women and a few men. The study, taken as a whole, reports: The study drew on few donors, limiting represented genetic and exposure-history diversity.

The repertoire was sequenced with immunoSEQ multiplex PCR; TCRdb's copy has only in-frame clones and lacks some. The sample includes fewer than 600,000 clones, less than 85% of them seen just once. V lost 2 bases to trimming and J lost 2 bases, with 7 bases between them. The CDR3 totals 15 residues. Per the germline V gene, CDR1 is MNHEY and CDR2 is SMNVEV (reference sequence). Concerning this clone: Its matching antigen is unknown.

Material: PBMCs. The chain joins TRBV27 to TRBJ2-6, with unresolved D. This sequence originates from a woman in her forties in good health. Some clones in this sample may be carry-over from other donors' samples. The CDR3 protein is CASSLIRPGANVLTF. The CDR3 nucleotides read TGTGCCAGCAGTTTAATCCGACCTGGGGCCAACGTCCTGACTTTC.